The clone carrying this T cell receptor (beta chain) turned up a few times. The data were taken from a study of shared clonotypes between healthy human individuals. Only in-frame clones appear in the TCRdb table, and some are missing; sequencing was by immunoSEQ multiplex PCR. The data show about 1 million clones, about 76% seen once. The receptor was derived from a man aged 18 to 30 in good health. Sequenced material: memory CD4+ T cells sorted from blood. Subset defined: CD45RA-negative fraction.

Here the CDR3 DNA reads TGTGCCAGCAGTGATATAGCGGGGGCCTCCTACGAGCAGTACTTC. This gives the protein CASSDIAGASYEQYF. The V gene is TRBV6-1, the J gene TRBJ2-7; TRBD2 agrees at 9 bases. The V gene's germline CDR1 is MNHNS and CDR2 SASEGT. V dropped 3 bases and J dropped 0; count of bases not matched to a gene: 3. CDR3 size: 15 residues.